A single TCR beta chain is shown here with its context. This clone occurred once. Its binding antigen is unknown. Base-call qualities are not available, and no considerably larger clone is one nucleotide away. The cohort comprised around 700 healthy bone marrow donors. All cohort members were sampled while nominally healthy, although unrecorded immune exposures were likely present. The donor was CMV seropositive and was included in the group of 250 to 350 seropositive cohort members. A peripheral blood sample was collected from each donor, and TCR beta sequencing was performed on peripheral blood mononuclear cells. The Qiagen DNeasy Blood Extraction Kit was used to extract genomic DNA from the blood cell samples. The receptor library was made with the immunoSEQ multiplex PCR assay. The multiplex PCR relied on a mix of 60 forward primers for TCR Vbeta segments and 13 reverse primers for TCR Jbeta segments. A multiplex PCR assay on genomic DNA amplified the CDR3 region of rearranged TCR beta genes. The Illumina HiSeq System was used to sequence the amplified TCR beta libraries as 87-base-pair reads. On the authors' methods: A later analysis tallied 70 million to 100 million unique TCR beta chains across the 666 repertoires, and approximately 12 million of those chains were shared by two or more donors. Raw reads were error-corrected and collapsed into unique sequences by a nearest-neighbor algorithm in which closely related sequences were merged to remove PCR and sequencing errors. CDR3 sequences were aligned to IMGT reference sequences to assign V, D and J gene segments. Each retained sequence needed at least a six-nucleotide match to both a V gene segment and a J gene segment. A rearrangement was called productive if the CDR3 had no stop codons and remained in frame with V and J, and every other rearrangement was called non-productive. CDR3 was defined according to IMGT convention as the region running from the second conserved V-encoded cysteine to the conserved J-encoded phenylalanine. The earlier analysis of 587 of the donors excluded sequences that lacked an unambiguous match to a single V gene segment. In an earlier analysis of approximately 590 of the donors, a V segment was called functional when productive rearrangements were above 56.7%, and segregating when the standard deviation between donors exceeded 5%. A statistical classification framework was built for diagnosing cytomegalovirus status from the catalog of TCR beta chain sequences. A later analysis assigned V and J genes by comparing TCR nucleotide sequences with IMGT/GENE-DB human TR gene sequences. In a later analysis, CDR3 sequences and most-parsimonious VDJ recombination scenarios were assigned using the TCRdist pipeline. A later analysis defined each TCR beta chain by its CDR3 amino acid sequence plus V-gene family, and excluded reads lacking a unique V-gene family. As a way to deal with suspected cross-contamination and a sequencing artifact, a later analysis dropped nearly 600 nucleotide sequences that were highly shared and had low generation probability. In a later analysis, a clonal expansion index was calculated for each public chain from normalized within-repertoire ranks of inferred template counts. In a later analysis, generation probabilities were computed using a VDJ recombination model fitted to out-of-frame rearrangements, and the results were checked against IGoR. A later analysis scored TCR-TCR, TCR-HLA and TCR-CMV co-occurrence with hypergeometric tests, applying a repertoire-size bias correction to TCR pairs. A later analysis estimated false discovery rates by permuting HLA or CMV assignments 20 times. In a later analysis, co-occurring TCRs were grouped using DBSCAN, with TCRdist sequence similarity added in when clustering inside HLA-allele-positive subsets. Repertoires with fewer than 30,000 or more than 120,000 public chains, plus five repertoires with anomalous nucleotide sharing, were excluded from co-occurrence clustering. In its TCRdb copy, this immuneACCESS table keeps in-frame sequences only and misses some clones. Where compared with another copy, unresolved V genes explain less than half of these, and the others have no known cause. V and J calls and clone size come straight from that table; D and trimming were deduced from the DNA. This sample is represented by around 79,000 clones; roughly two thirds of them were singletons. The ten largest clones take up about 15% of the sample.

V and J are truncated by 0 bases and 9 bases respectively, leaving an intervening sequence of 24 bases. Based on the germline V gene, the CDR1 and CDR2 sequences are LGHNA and YSLEER. The CDR3 numbers 17 residues from cysteine through phenylalanine. This entry keeps only the CDR3 DNA: 51 bases, framed from base 1. The sample comes from a study of cytomegalovirus exposure and HLA in healthy donors (TCRdb year 2017). Notes on the research overall: An earlier analysis of approximately 550 of the donors reported about 250 Gb of sequence data and 117 million unique TCR beta sequences from about 200 million T cells. Class I and class II HLA loci were covered by the typing at four-digit resolution. An earlier analysis of a few hundred of the donors applied high-throughput TCR beta sequencing to assess whether each TCR beta V gene segment acted as functional or pseudogenic. A later genetic analysis took genome-wide SNP genotypes for about 55% of the roughly 670 donors and used that subset as a discovery cohort. Typing coverage differed by locus: A, B, C, DRB1 and DQB1 were typed in roughly 620-630 donors, DQA1 in approximately 520, DPA1 in some 570, and DPB1 in 400 to 480. On average, 235,054 unique TCR beta nucleotide sequences were sequenced per donor among roughly 430 genotyped donors of the cohort, with roughly 20% of those sequences being non-productive. Roughly 300 gigabases of sequencing data and roughly 81 million unique TCR sequences made up an early release that covered 500 to 700 HLA-typed donors. A later analysis re-examined previously published TCR beta repertoires from more than 650 donors and added high-resolution HLA genotyping to investigate patterns of TCR occurrence. Of the roughly 400 genotyped donors, 80% to 90% were placed in the genetic ancestry cluster associated with self-reported Caucasian donors. Roughly five DR-DQ haplotypes were handled as single units for association and clustering, since linkage in the cohort was strong. To predict cytomegalovirus infection status, the study brought together high-throughput TCR immunosequencing, statistical association of individual TCRs with disease status, and machine learning. The study aimed to test whether signatures of past pathogen exposure could be identified by cataloging public T cell receptors. Every discovery cohort repertoire had been produced on one sequencing platform. The study profiled the T cell repertoires of about 720 subjects by immunosequencing and related them to cytomegalovirus serostatus. Donor age, sex, ethnicity and CMV serostatus were collected together with the repertoire data. Besides the first cohort of 666 subjects, a separate validation cohort made up of around 120 different subjects was used. The later analysis used no new phenotypic data to find candidate immune exposures, relying instead on TCR beta sequences and their occurrence across donors.

What the authors observed across the whole study: According to a later analysis, parvovirus B19, influenza, CMV and Epstein-Barr virus appeared linked to several top co-occurrence clusters. The 87-base-pair reads could not distinguish some IMGT-functional V segments, including TRBV6-2 and TRBV6-3, so those segments were excluded. A further reported finding was that TCR beta sequences accurately predicted the HLA-A and HLA-B alleles for most subjects in the first cohort. Most CMV-associated TCR beta chains appeared to be HLA-restricted in a later analysis, and the HLA associations seemed to be driven largely by CMV exposure. Linkage disequilibrium might explain the correlated functional status among segregating V segments, but an unknown experimental factor could not be ruled out. The only immune exposure information available for the cohort was CMV serostatus. In a later genetic analysis, a missense DCLRE1C variant was associated with V-gene and J-gene trimming of TCR beta chains, and the association was replicated in an independent cohort. Sequencing depth was assumed to be roughly uniform across donors in the presence/absence analyses, though that assumption may not hold. Because counts were too low, 15 or so rarely observed V segments, including chromosome 9 orphons, were excluded from the earlier analysis of 587 of the donors. The cohort was sequenced for TCR beta chains only, and without alpha or paired-chain data the features that could be detected were limited. A group of highly shared sequence variants was considered likely to be a technical artifact of the sequencing pipeline. In a later genetic analysis, fewer N-insertions in productive TCRs were reported among donors in an Asian-associated ancestry cluster than the roughly 670-donor mean. Because HLA typing was unavailable for some donors at each locus, only the typed subset was used in association tests. In an earlier analysis of 587 of the donors, most TCR beta V segments were observed in productive rearrangements about 90% or about 30% of the time, broadly matching IMGT annotations. A total of some 180 TCR beta chains were listed by the study as associated with cytomegalovirus. In a later analysis, HLA-associated TCR beta chains showed more clonal expansion and lower generation probabilities than non-associated chains that were equally common. Most TCR sequences were observed very rarely across donors, whereas some public TCRs were present in many individuals. The classifier was reported to diagnose cytomegalovirus status with high specificity and sensitivity in both the original and validation cohorts. The authors suggested that the approach could potentially be extended to other disease states and immunological phenotypes. A few of the identified cytomegalovirus-associated TCR beta chains were confirmed in vitro to be specific for cytomegalovirus antigens. In a later analysis, the rate of TCR association differed among HLA loci, with DRB1 alleles having the most associated TCRs and HLA-C alleles having the fewest. In a later analysis, around 17,000 TCR beta sequences were associated with specific HLA alleles at a false discovery rate of 0.05. Assigning TCR associations to individual alleles was difficult when HLA alleles, especially DR and DQ, strongly co-occurred.

The chain joins TRBV4-3 to TRBJ2-7; the D region possibly corresponds to TRBD2 (6 bases align). This receptor was taken from a woman between 40 and 50 years old in good health and CMV-seropositive. Input material: PBMCs. The nucleotides are TGCGCCAGCAGCCAAGATCGGGAGACATACCCACCGGTTCGGCAGTACTTC. The encoded protein is CASSQDRETYPPVRQYF.